The rows below give T cell receptor beta chains drawn from one sample of a study of T and B cells in COVID-19 patients. TCRdb recomputed calls from the multiplex PCR reads with MiXCR, one row per CDR3 protein. The sample includes about 14,000 distinct CDR3 sequences, 25% to 30% of them seen just once. Sequencing was performed on blood. Every receptor here comes from a human donor who had recovered from COVID-19. CDR3s include the opening cysteine and the closing phenylalanine or tryptophan. D genes are given only for firm matches. Clone size appears in some rows only: once, few, many, or a class for an expanded clone.

CDR3nt: TGTGCCAGCAGTTGGAAACAGGGGTGGGAGCAGTACTTC
CDR3aa: CASSWKQGWEQYF
abundance: NA
d_gene: TRBD1
j_gene: TRBJ2-7
v_gene: TRBV6-5

CDR3nt: TGTGCCAGCAGCTTAGGACTAGCGAATTCCTACGAGCAGTACTTC
CDR3aa: CASSLGLANSYEQYF
abundance: many
d_gene: TRBD2
j_gene: TRBJ2-7
v_gene: TRBV13

CDR3nt: TGTGCCAGCTCGACTTTGGGCAACTATGGCTACACCTTC
CDR3aa: CASSTLGNYGYTF
abundance: once
d_gene: NA
j_gene: TRBJ1-2
v_gene: TRBV5-4

CDR3nt: TGTGCCAGCAGTCTCATGACTATAGCGGGAGGCGAACGCAATGAGCAGTTCTTC
CDR3aa: CASSLMTIAGGERNEQFF
abundance: few
d_gene: TRBD2
j_gene: TRBJ2-1
v_gene: TRBV6-2/TRBV6-3

CDR3nt: TGTGCCAGTAGCCCGACAGGTGGATATGGCTACACCTTC
CDR3aa: CASSPTGGYGYTF
abundance: medium-sized
d_gene: NA
j_gene: TRBJ1-2
v_gene: TRBV19

CDR3nt: TGTGCCACACGAGAGGGAGGGCCCGTCGGGGAGCTGTTTTTT
CDR3aa: CATREGGPVGELFF
abundance: many
d_gene: TRBD2
j_gene: TRBJ2-2
v_gene: TRBV15

CDR3nt: TGTGCCAGCAGTCGGTCGGGACGTATCTCTGGGGCCAACGTCCTGACTTTC
CDR3aa: CASSRSGRISGANVLTF
abundance: many
d_gene: NA
j_gene: TRBJ2-6
v_gene: TRBV27

CDR3nt: TGTGCCTGGGGGGTACTCGGAAACACCATATATTTT
CDR3aa: CAWGVLGNTIYF
abundance: few
d_gene: NA
j_gene: TRBJ1-3
v_gene: TRBV30

CDR3nt: TGTGCCACCAGTGATCACAGGGGCCCGAACACCGGGGAGCTGTTTTTT
CDR3aa: CATSDHRGPNTGELFF
abundance: few
d_gene: TRBD1
j_gene: TRBJ2-2
v_gene: TRBV24-1

CDR3nt: TGTGCCAGCTGGGGTTTTGCTGCGAACACTGAAGCTTTCTTT
CDR3aa: CASWGFAANTEAFF
abundance: NA
d_gene: NA
j_gene: TRBJ1-1
v_gene: TRBV6-1

CDR3nt: TGTGCCAGCAGGACAGGGAATCAGCCCCAGCATTTT
CDR3aa: CASRTGNQPQHF
abundance: few
d_gene: TRBD1
j_gene: TRBJ1-5
v_gene: TRBV6-2/TRBV6-3

CDR3nt: TGTGCCAGCAGTTTAGCGCTATCCCGGACTAGTGGTGAGCAGTTCTTC
CDR3aa: CASSLALSRTSGEQFF
abundance: NA
d_gene: TRBD2
j_gene: TRBJ2-1
v_gene: TRBV27

CDR3nt: TGTGCCAGCAGATCGACAGGCGGGGACACTGAAGCTTTCTTT
CDR3aa: CASRSTGGDTEAFF
abundance: few
d_gene: NA
j_gene: TRBJ1-1
v_gene: TRBV5-5

CDR3nt: TGTGCCAGCAGTGTGGGACTAGGCGAGCAGTACTTC
CDR3aa: CASSVGLGEQYF
abundance: NA
d_gene: TRBD2
j_gene: TRBJ2-7
v_gene: TRBV2

CDR3nt: TGTGCCAGCAGCTTAGAGAGGGGAGTAGGTAGAAACACTGAAGCTTTCTTT
CDR3aa: CASSLERGVGRNTEAFF
abundance: NA
d_gene: NA
j_gene: TRBJ1-1
v_gene: TRBV7-9

CDR3nt: TGTGCCAGCAGTTTGAGAGTAAGATCGATAGCGGGAGAATACAATGAGCAGTTCTTC
CDR3aa: CASSLRVRSIAGEYNEQFF
abundance: many
d_gene: TRBD2
j_gene: TRBJ2-1
v_gene: TRBV27